These 4 T cell receptor beta chains were all obtained from the same sample, sequenced in a study of metastatic and nonmetastatic thyroid tumors. TCRdb re-analyzed the PCR reads through MiXCR. The sample includes about 16,000 clones, approximately 31% of them seen just once. All patients reached thyroid surgery having received no treatment beforehand. The sequencing input was tumor tissue. These receptors were collected from a male donor with papillary thyroid cancer or a benign thyroid nodule (not recorded which). Some clones in this sample may be carry-over from other donors' samples.

Only a few counts were recorded for this clone. V and J are TRBV6-2 or TRBV6-3 and TRBJ2-1, with TRBD1 matching over 7 bases. V lost 10 bases and J lost 4; bases outside the gene matches: 7. In germline, CDR1 is MNHEY, CDR2 SVGEGT. The CDR3 extends over 13 amino acids. This chain's CDR3 is CATTDRTYNEQFF. In nucleotides, the CDR3 is TGTGCCACCACGGACAGGACTTACAATGAGCAGTTCTTC.

The sample holds many counts of this clone. The chain couples TRBV19 to TRBJ2-5; 9 nucleotides align to TRBD1. Germline CDR1 LNHDA, CDR2 SQIVND (reference sequence). This CDR3 has 12 residues. Trimming cost V 5 bases and J 8 bases; bases outside gene matches: 3. The CDR3 DNA follows: TGTGCCAGTAGTGGGACAGGGTCAACCCAGTACTTC. It translates to CASSGTGSTQYF. Variable domain in full (rest from reference TRBV19 and TRBJ2-5): DGGITQSPKYLFRKEGQNVTLSCEQNLNHDAMYWYRQDPGQGLRLIYYSQIVNDFQKGDIAEGYSVSREKKESFPLTVTSAQKNPTAFYLCASSGTGSTQYFGPGTRLLVL.

The rearrangement uses TRBV5-1 and TRBJ1-2; TRBD1 matches at 7 bases. Germline V CDR1 and CDR2: SGHRS, YFSETQ. Unmatched junction bases numbered 7, after V lost 4 bases and J lost 7 bases. This CDR3 contains 13 residues. The CDR3 sequence is CASSGDREFGYTF. The CDR3 DNA is TGCGCCAGCAGCGGCGACAGGGAGTTTGGCTACACCTTC.

The gene calls are TRBV20-1 and TRBJ2-7; 7 bases agree with TRBD1. This CDR3 contains 13 residues. CDR1 and CDR2 from the germline V gene are DFQATT and SNEGSKA (reference sequence). This CDR3 is CTHSRQGSYEQYF. CDR3 coding DNA: TGCACCCACTCCCGACAGGGTTCCTACGAGCAGTACTTC.